These 26 T cell receptor beta chains share one sample of origin, sequenced in a study of control samples from healthy donors and cancer patients. Method: immunoSEQ multiplex PCR; TCRdb's copy keeps in-frame clones and lacks some. The sample carries some 150,000 clones, 94% recorded once. The sample taken for sequencing was blood. The receptors stem from a man aged 40-49 years in good health.

This chain joins TRBV19 and TRBJ2-1; D unresolved. Germline V gene sequence: CDR1 LNHDA, CDR2 SQIVND (reference sequence). Deletions cut 7 bases from V and 7 bases from J, with 20 bases between. The CDR3 is 15 residues long. The CDR3 here is CASKAHHGPGNEQFF. The CDR3 DNA sequence: TGTGCCAGTAAGGCCCACCATGGCCCCGGTAATGAGCAGTTCTTC.

This chain uses TRBV6-4 with TRBJ2-2, with D maybe TRBD2 (5 bases). Trimming pared 3 bases from V and 6 bases from J, leaving 8 bases between. Per the germline V gene, CDR1 is MRHNA and CDR2 is SNTAGT. The CDR3 has 13 residues. CDR3 bases: TGTGCCAGCAGTGAAAAGGAGGCCGGGGAGCTGTTTTTT. Translated: CASSEKEAGELFF.

This chain uses TRBV29-1 with TRBJ2-1; the match to TRBD1 covers 12 bases. This CDR3 has 14 amino acids. From germline, CDR1 is SQVTM and CDR2 ANQGSEA. The trim removed 5 bases at V and 7 bases at J, leaving 6 bases unmatched. CDR3 nucleotide sequence: TGCAGCGTTATCGGGACAGGGGGCTGGAATGAGCAGTTCTTC. The encoded protein is CSVIGTGGWNEQFF.

The J gene is TRBJ1-2, the V gene TRBV27, with D possibly matching TRBD1 (5 bases). V was clipped by 3 bases and J by 7 bases, with 9 bases between them. The CDR3 covers 12 residues. Germline CDR1 is MNHEY and CDR2 is SMNVEV (reference sequence). This CDR3 is CASSLSGSGYTF. In DNA, the CDR3 is TGTGCCAGCAGTTTGTCAGGGTCTGGCTACACCTTC.

The chain uses TRBV2 and TRBJ1-1, with unresolved D. V was trimmed by 1 base and J by 4 bases, leaving 10 bases between them. Germline loops: CDR1 SNHLY, CDR2 FYNNEI. The CDR3 consists of 14 residues. CDR3 DNA: TGTGCCAGCAGTGAAGGGGGAGGCGGCACTGAAGCTTTCTTT. This translates into CASSEGGGGTEAFF.

The J gene is TRBJ2-5, the V gene TRBV6-5; D not resolved. Trimming removed 7 bases from V and 5 bases from J, with 14 bases in between. The CDR3 runs 13 residues. The germline CDR1 and CDR2 sequences are MNHEY and SVGAGI. In nucleotides, the CDR3 is TGTGCCAGCACCTCTACCGGGCCGGAGACCCAGTACTTC. As protein: CASTSTGPETQYF.

This clone has just one count. The chain employs TRBV10-3 and TRBJ2-1, with unresolved D. Per the germline V gene, CDR1 is ENHRY and CDR2 is SYGVKD. CDR3 size: 13 residues. The V and J ends lost 2 bases and 4 bases respectively, with 6 bases between them. CDR3: CAISEVRYNEQFF. CDR3 sequence (DNA): TGTGCCATCAGTGAGGTTAGGTACAATGAGCAGTTCTTC.

The chain employs TRBV29-1 and TRBJ2-1; D may be TRBD1 or TRBD2 (5 bases each). Germline CDR1 is SQVTM and CDR2 is ANQGSEA. The V end was cut by 7 bases, the J end by 5 bases, with 18 bases between. CDR3 length: 14 residues. CDR3 sequence (DNA): TGCAGCGCGGGACGGAGGCTGGACCACAATGAGCAGTTCTTC. This codes for CSAGRRLDHNEQFF.

The CDR3 DNA reads TGTGCCAGCAGCGGCAACTCCTACGAGCAGTACTTC. Residues: CASSGNSYEQYF. The rearrangement uses TRBV3-1 (or the pseudogene TRBV3-2) and TRBJ2-7; D is unresolved. The CDR3 is 12 residues long. Germline lookup yields CDR1 LGHDT and CDR2 YNNKEL (reference sequence). Trimming removed 5 bases at V and 0 bases at J, with 5 bases between.

The V and J genes are TRBV28 and TRBJ1-5, with unresolved D. Trimming shortened V by 1 base and J by 7 bases, and 11 bases separated the two germline ends. The CDR3 has 14 amino acids. Germline-derived CDR1 and CDR2 are MDHEN and SYDVKM. In nucleotides, the CDR3 is TGTGCCAGCAGTTTATTTCCAGGTACCCAGCCCCAGCATTTT. This codes for CASSLFPGTQPQHF.

The J gene is TRBJ2-5, the V gene TRBV14; D may match TRBD1 or TRBD2 (6 bases each). The V end was cut by 4 bases, the J end by 5 bases, with 23 bases between. CDR3 length: 17 amino acids. Per germline, CDR1 SGHDN and CDR2 FVKESK. The CDR3 spells CASSPGVPGLLVETQYF. Here the CDR3 DNA reads TGTGCCAGCAGCCCAGGGGTCCCGGGACTTCTCGTCGAGACCCAGTACTTC.

The chain joins TRBV18 to TRBJ2-5, with 7 positions matching TRBD2. V was clipped by 3 bases and J by 2 bases; unmatched bases: 3. Germline V lookup: CDR1 KGHSH, CDR2 LQKENI. The CDR3 is made up of 14 amino acids. CDR3 sequence (DNA): TGTGCCAGCTCACCCGGGAGGTCGCAAGAGACCCAGTACTTC. It is translated as CASSPGRSQETQYF. The variable domain in full, with the rest retrieved from reference TRBV18 and TRBJ2-5, is NAGVMQNPRHLVRRRGQEARLRCSPMKGHSHVYWYRQLPEEGLKFMVYLQKENIIDESGMPKERFSAEFPKEGPSILRIQQVVRGDSAAYFCASSPGRSQETQYFGPGTRLLVL.

The V call is TRBV27, the J call TRBJ1-2, with no clear D. Germline-derived CDR1 and CDR2 are MNHEY and SMNVEV (reference sequence). Trimming left V 4 bases short and J 4 bases short, with 10 bases between. The CDR3 is made up of 13 amino acids. The CDR3 region has the DNA TGTGCCAGCAGTTCTGACGGCTTCTATGGCTACACCTTC. It encodes CASSSDGFYGYTF.

The J gene is TRBJ1-1, the V gene TRBV11-2, with D hard to call. CDR1 and CDR2 (germline): SGHAT, FQNNGV. With 6 bases removed from V and 4 bases from J, the gap between germline ends came to 21 bases. CDR3 length: 16 residues. This CDR3 reads CASRHRREGNRTEAFF. The CDR3 nucleotides read TGTGCCAGCAGACATCGAAGGGAGGGAAATCGCACTGAAGCTTTCTTT.

This clone was seen once. The chain links TRBV10-3 to TRBJ2-7; 7 positions match TRBD1. The CDR3 consists of 14 residues. Trimming cost V 8 bases and J 1 base; bases outside gene matches: 8. Germline loops: CDR1 ENHRY, CDR2 SYGVKD. The CDR3 sequence is CAIDPGQSSYEQYF. The CDR3 bases are TGTGCCATCGATCCGGGACAGTCATCCTACGAGCAGTACTTC.

The chain uses TRBV7-9 and TRBJ2-7; a weak D match, TRBD2 (6 bases). This CDR3 contains 16 residues. V lost 1 base and J 0 bases, leaving 13 bases between the germline ends. Germline CDR1 SEHNR, CDR2 FQNEAQ (reference sequence). The CDR3 loop reads CASSLGAGKSSYEQYF. CDR3 in DNA: TGTGCCAGCAGCTTAGGAGCGGGTAAGAGCTCCTACGAGCAGTACTTC.

V gene TRBV21-1 combines with J gene TRBJ1-2; TRBD1 is taken as the D call from the table, unchecked against the DNA. TRBV21-1 constitutes a pseudogene. The CDR3 runs 15 residues. The CDR3 is CASSKSQAVPYGYTF. The CDR3 coding sequence is TGTGCCAGCAGCAAAAGTCAGGCAGTCCCTTATGGCTACACCTTC.

This clone has only one observation. This sequence joins TRBV14 and TRBJ1-4; D remains ambiguous. The CDR3 contains 15 residues. V lost 2 bases and J lost 8, with 15 bases in between. Germline V gene data show CDR1 as SGHDN and CDR2 as FVKESK. Written as DNA, the CDR3 is TGTGCCAGCAGCCAAAATCGCGGGGTCGGAGAAAAACTGTTTTTT. Protein: CASSQNRGVGEKLFF. Looking up the rest from reference TRBV14 and TRBJ1-4 gives the full variable domain: EAGVTQFPSHSVIEKGQTVTLRCDPISGHDNLYWYRRVMGKEIKFLLHFVKESKQDESGMPNNRFLAERTGGTYSTLKVQPAELEDSGVYFCASSQNRGVGEKLFFGSGTQLSVL.

The chain links TRBV2 to TRBJ2-7, with a possible D match to TRBD2 (5 bases). CDR3 length: 13 amino acids. Germline CDR1 SNHLY, CDR2 FYNNEI. Deletions cut 4 bases from V and 3 bases from J, with 10 bases between. The CDR3, as DNA: TGTGCCAGCAGTGCTTTAGAGGGCTACGAGCAGTACTTC. It yields the protein CASSALEGYEQYF.

The V gene is TRBV9, the J gene TRBJ2-6; D is unresolved. CDR1 and CDR2 (germline): SGDLS, YYNGEE. This CDR3 has 13 residues. The V and J ends lost 0 bases and 9 bases respectively, with 7 bases between them. The CDR3 loop is CASSVETDNVLTF. CDR3 DNA: TGTGCCAGCAGCGTAGAAACAGACAACGTCCTGACTTTC.

The chain employs TRBV4-1 and TRBJ1-5; no reliable D call. From germline, CDR1 is MGHRA and CDR2 YSYEKL. The CDR3 length is 13 residues. Deletions cut 2 bases from V and 4 bases from J, with 6 bases between. The CDR3 DNA follows: TGCGCCAGCAGCCAAAAGTGGAATCAGCCCCAGCATTTT. This codes for CASSQKWNQPQHF.

This sequence joins TRBV6-2 or TRBV6-3 and TRBJ1-2; D gene unclear. V dropped 3 bases and J dropped 4 bases, with 12 bases sitting between them. The CDR3 contains 14 residues. CDR1 MNHEY and CDR2 SVGEGT come from the germline V gene. CDR3 region: CASSYSFLTYGYTF. The CDR3 nucleotides read TGTGCCAGCAGTTATAGTTTCTTGACCTATGGCTACACCTTC.

The V call is TRBV10-3, the J call TRBJ2-2; 7 nucleotides agree with TRBD1. CDR1 ENHRY and CDR2 SYGVKD come from the germline V gene. The J segment lost 1 base and the V segment lost 9 bases, leaving 11 bases of the junction unmatched. This CDR3 region has 16 residues. The CDR3 coding sequence is TGTGCCATATATACAGGGGCCGATAAGAACACCGGGGAGCTGTTTTTT. Encoded protein: CAIYTGADKNTGELFF.

The chain links TRBV19 to TRBJ2-6; the match to TRBD1 covers 9 bases. The CDR3 is made up of 20 amino acids. V lost 6 bases to trimming and J lost 0 bases; unmatched junction nucleotides: 15. From germline, CDR1 is LNHDA and CDR2 SQIVND (reference sequence). CDR3 residues: CASSPRTGARVHSGANVLTF. The CDR3 coding sequence is TGTGCCAGTAGCCCGAGGACAGGGGCGAGGGTCCACTCTGGGGCCAACGTCCTGACTTTC.

The chain combines TRBV5-1 with TRBJ2-2; the D call may be TRBD1 or TRBD2 (6 bases each). V dropped 4 bases and J dropped 4 bases, with 17 bases sitting between them. This CDR3 region has 16 residues. Germline CDR1 and CDR2: SGHRS and YFSETQ. This chain's CDR3 is CASSMEQGGFTGELFF. The CDR3 nucleotides read TGCGCCAGCAGCATGGAACAGGGAGGTTTCACCGGGGAGCTGTTTTTT.

The table lists this clone with a few counts. This chain connects TRBV12-3 or TRBV12-4 to TRBJ1-6; D might be TRBD1 (5 bases). Trimming stripped 11 bases from V and 7 bases from J, with 15 bases between. The CDR3 is 13 amino acids. This CDR3 reads CAGSRDGNSPLHF. In DNA, the CDR3 is TGTGCCGGTTCCCGGGACGGCAATTCACCCCTCCACTTT.